This TCR beta chain was sequenced for a study of T cells in Graves' hyperthyroidism and ophthalmopathy. General study results and limits: Expanded thyroid clonotypes (above 0.001) were mostly also found in blood. A 13 V-J model separated ophthalmopathy from stable hyperthyroidism.

TCR beta CDR3 sequences were amplified from RNA transcripts. The TCR CDR3 first-round RT-PCR relied on the HTBI primer set. TCRdb called the multiplex PCR reads again in MiXCR, with one record for every CDR3 protein. Counted here are 450,000 to 600,000 distinct CDR3 sequences, about 20% occurring once; the ten biggest clones make up about 50%. This clonotype came up many times. Antigen unknown. Germline CDR1 MNHEY, CDR2 SVGEGT. The CDR3 runs 16 residues. Trimming removed 6 bases from V and 3 bases from J, with 18 bases in between. The clonotype was recovered from a man aged 35 to 55 with Graves' ophthalmopathy. The material sequenced was blood. V usage is TRBV6-2 or TRBV6-3 and J usage is TRBJ1-5, with D unresolved. The CDR3 DNA reads TGTGCCAGCAGGGATGTTCGGGCCGTCCTCAATCAGCCCCAGCATTTT. Protein sequence: CASRDVRAVLNQPQHF.